This TCR beta chain was sequenced for a study of blood T cell repertoires in COVID-19. The table came from immunoSEQ multiplex PCR; TCRdb's copy has only in-frame clones and leaves some out. The data show about 250,000 clones, 65% to 90% seen once. What was sequenced was PBMCs or T cells enriched from blood (not recorded which). This sequence was found in a woman between 45 and 60 years old with acute COVID-19.

CDR3: CASSQDQGAGGYTF. The CDR3 nucleotides read TGTGCCAGCAGCCAAGATCAGGGGGCAGGCGGCTACACCTTC. The V gene is TRBV4-2, the J gene TRBJ1-2; 8 bases fit TRBD1. Trimming took 0 bases from V and 8 from J; bases not matched to a gene: 5. The length of the CDR3 is 14 residues. Germline V gene data show CDR1 as LGHNA and CDR2 as YNFKEQ.